This T cell receptor (beta chain) is drawn from a study of T cells in Graves' hyperthyroidism and ophthalmopathy. Researchers took RNA transcripts and amplified the TCR beta CDR3 regions from them. The TCR CDR3 first-round RT-PCR relied on the HTBI primer set. TCRdb re-analysed the multiplex PCR reads in MiXCR, keeping a single row per CDR3 protein. The sample consists of about 400,000 distinct CDR3 sequences, about 16% of them appearing once. Study outcomes and limitations: Separating ophthalmopathy from stable hyperthyroidism was achieved by a 13 V-J model.

The V end was cut by 3 bases, the J end by 2 bases, with 18 bases between. This CDR3 spans 16 amino acids. Germline loops: CDR1 SGHRS, CDR2 YFSETQ. Details on this clonotype: Its antigen is currently unknown.

This TCR was recovered from a woman aged 30 to 39 with Graves' hyperthyroidism. The sample taken for sequencing was blood. The rearrangement uses TRBV5-1 and TRBJ2-7; TRBD2 might be the D (6 bases). The CDR3 sequence: CASSSEPRGGAYEQYF. The CDR3 region has the DNA TGCGCCAGCAGCTCCGAACCCCGGGGAGGCGCCTACGAGCAGTACTTC.